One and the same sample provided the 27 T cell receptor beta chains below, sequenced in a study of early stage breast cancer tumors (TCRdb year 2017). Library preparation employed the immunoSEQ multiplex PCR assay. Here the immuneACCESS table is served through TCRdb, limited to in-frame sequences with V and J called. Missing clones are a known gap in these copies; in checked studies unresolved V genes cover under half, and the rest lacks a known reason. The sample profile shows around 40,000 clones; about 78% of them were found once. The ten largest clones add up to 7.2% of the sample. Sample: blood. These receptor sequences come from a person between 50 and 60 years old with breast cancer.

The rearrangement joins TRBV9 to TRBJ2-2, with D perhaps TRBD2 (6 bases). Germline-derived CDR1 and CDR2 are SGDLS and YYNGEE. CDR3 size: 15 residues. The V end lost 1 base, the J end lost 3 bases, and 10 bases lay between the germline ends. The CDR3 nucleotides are TGTGCCAGCAGCGTATGGGGGGTCGACACCGGGGAGCTGTTTTTT. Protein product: CASSVWGVDTGELFF.

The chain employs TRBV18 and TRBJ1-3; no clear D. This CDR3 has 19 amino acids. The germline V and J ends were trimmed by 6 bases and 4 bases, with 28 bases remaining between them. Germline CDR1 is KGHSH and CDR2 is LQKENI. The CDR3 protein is CASSPTSSPSISTGNTIYF. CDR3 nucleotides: TGTGCCAGCTCCCCAACTTCAAGCCCATCCATCTCTACCGGAAACACCATATATTTT.

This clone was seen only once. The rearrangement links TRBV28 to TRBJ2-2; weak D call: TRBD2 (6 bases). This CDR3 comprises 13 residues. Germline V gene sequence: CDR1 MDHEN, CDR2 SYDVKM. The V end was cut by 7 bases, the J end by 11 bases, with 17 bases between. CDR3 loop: CASTLGGGIELFF. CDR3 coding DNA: TGTGCCAGCACCCTAGGAGGAGGGATAGAGCTGTTTTTT.

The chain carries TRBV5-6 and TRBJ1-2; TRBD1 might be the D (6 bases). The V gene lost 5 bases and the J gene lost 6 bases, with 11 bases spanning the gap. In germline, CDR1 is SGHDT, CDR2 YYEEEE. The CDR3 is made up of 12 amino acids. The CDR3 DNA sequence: TGTGCCAGCAGGAGGGGGGGGCATGGCTACACCTTC. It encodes CASRRGGHGYTF.

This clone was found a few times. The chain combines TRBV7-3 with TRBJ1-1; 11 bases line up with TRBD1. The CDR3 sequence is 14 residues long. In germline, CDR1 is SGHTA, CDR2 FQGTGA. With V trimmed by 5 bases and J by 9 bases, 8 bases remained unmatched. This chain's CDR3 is CASSPGQGEGKAFF. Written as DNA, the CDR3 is TGTGCCAGCAGCCCGGGACAGGGGGAAGGGAAAGCTTTCTTT.

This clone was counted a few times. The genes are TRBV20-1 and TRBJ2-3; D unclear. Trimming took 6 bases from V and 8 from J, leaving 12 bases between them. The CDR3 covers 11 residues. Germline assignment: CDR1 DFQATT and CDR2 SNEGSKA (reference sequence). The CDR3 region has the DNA TGCAGTGCCCTAGAAGGCGTTACGCAGTATTTT. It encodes CSALEGVTQYF.

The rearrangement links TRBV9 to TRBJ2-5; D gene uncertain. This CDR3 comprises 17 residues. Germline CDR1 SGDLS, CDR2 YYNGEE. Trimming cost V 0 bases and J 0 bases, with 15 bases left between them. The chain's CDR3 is CASSVDHRQTNQETQYF. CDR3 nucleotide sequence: TGTGCCAGCAGCGTAGATCACCGTCAGACAAACCAAGAGACCCAGTACTTC.

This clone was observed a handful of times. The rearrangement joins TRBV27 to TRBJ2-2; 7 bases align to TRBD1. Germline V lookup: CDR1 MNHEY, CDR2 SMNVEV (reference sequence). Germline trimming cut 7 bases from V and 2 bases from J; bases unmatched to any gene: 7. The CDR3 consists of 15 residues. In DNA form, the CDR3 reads TGTGCCAGCAATCGGGACAGCGGTAACACCGGGGAGCTGTTTTTT. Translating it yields CASNRDSGNTGELFF.

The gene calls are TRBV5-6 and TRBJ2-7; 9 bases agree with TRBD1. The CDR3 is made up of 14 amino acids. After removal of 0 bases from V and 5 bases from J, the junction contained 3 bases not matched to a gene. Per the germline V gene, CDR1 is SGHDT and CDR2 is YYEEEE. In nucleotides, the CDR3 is TGTGCCAGCAGCTTGGTGGGGACAGGGCACGAGCAGTACGTC. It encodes CASSLVGTGHEQYV.

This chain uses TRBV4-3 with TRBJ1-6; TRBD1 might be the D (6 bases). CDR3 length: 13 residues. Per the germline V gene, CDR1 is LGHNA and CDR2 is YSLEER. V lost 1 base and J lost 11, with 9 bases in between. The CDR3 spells CASSQGQAAPLHF. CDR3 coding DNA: TGCGCCAGCAGCCAAGGACAGGCTGCACCCCTCCACTTT.

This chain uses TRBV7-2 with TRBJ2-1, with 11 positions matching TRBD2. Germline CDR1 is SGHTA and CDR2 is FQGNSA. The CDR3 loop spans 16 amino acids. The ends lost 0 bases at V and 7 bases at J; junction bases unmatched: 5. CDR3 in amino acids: CASSLASSGGMNEQFF. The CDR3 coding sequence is TGTGCCAGCAGCTTAGCATCTAGCGGGGGGATGAATGAGCAGTTCTTC.

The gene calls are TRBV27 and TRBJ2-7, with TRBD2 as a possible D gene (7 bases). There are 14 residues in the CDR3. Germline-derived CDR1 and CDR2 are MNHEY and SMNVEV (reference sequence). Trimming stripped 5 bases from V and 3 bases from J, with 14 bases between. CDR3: CASSPGGGVYEQYF. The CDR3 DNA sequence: TGTGCCAGCAGTCCGGGCGGGGGCGTCTACGAGCAGTACTTC.

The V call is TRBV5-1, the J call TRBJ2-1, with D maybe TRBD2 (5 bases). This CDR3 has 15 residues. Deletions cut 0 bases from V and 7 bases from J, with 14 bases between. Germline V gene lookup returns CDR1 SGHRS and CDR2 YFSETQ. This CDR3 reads CASSLAERALNEQFF. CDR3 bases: TGCGCCAGCAGCTTGGCCGAGAGGGCGTTGAATGAGCAGTTCTTC.

CDR3 coding DNA: TGTGCCAGCAGCCACACTAGCGGGAGTGACATTCAGTACTTC. Translated, it gives CASSHTSGSDIQYF. This chain connects TRBV5-4 to TRBJ2-4, with TRBD2 matching over 11 bases. The CDR3 extends over 14 amino acids. The trim removed 4 bases at V and 8 bases at J, leaving 5 bases unmatched. Germline CDR1 and CDR2: SGHNT and YYREEE (reference sequence).

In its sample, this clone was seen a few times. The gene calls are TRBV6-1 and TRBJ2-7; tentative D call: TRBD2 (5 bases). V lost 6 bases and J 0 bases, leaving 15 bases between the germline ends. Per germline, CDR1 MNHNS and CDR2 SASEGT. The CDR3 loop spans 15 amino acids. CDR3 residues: CASSPLGGGSYEQYV. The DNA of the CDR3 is TGTGCCAGCAGCCCCCTAGGAGGAGGCTCCTACGAGCAGTACGTC.

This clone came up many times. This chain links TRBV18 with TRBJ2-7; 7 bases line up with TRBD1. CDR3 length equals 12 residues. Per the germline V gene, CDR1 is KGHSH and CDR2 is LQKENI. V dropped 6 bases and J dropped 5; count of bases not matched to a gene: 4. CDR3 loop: CASSQGVDEQYV. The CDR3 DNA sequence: TGTGCCAGCTCGCAGGGGGTGGACGAGCAGTACGTC.

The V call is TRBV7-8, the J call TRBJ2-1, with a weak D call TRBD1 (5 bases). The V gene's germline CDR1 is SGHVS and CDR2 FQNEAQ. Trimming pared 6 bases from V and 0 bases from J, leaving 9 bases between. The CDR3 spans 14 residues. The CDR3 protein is CASSPQGSYNEQFF. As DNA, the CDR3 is TGTGCCAGCAGTCCTCAGGGCTCCTACAATGAGCAGTTCTTC.

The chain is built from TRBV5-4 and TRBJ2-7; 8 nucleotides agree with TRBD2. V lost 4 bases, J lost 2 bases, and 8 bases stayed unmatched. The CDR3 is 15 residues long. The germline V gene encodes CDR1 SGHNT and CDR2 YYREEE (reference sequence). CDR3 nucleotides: TGTGCCAGCAGCCATGGGACTAGTTTCGCCTACGAGCAGTACGTC. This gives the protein CASSHGTSFAYEQYV.

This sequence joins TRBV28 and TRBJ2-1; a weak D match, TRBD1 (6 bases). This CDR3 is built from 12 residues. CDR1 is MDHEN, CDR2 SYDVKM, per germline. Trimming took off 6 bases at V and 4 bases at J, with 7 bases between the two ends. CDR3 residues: CASRGQYNEQFF. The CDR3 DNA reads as TGTGCCAGCAGGGGACAATACAATGAGCAGTTCTTC.

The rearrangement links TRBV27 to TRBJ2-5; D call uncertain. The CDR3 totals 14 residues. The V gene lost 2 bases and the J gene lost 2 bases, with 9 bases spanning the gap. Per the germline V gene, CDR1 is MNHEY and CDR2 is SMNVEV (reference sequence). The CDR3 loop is CASSLNRVQETQYF. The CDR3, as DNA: TGTGCCAGCAGTTTAAACCGGGTGCAAGAGACCCAGTACTTC.

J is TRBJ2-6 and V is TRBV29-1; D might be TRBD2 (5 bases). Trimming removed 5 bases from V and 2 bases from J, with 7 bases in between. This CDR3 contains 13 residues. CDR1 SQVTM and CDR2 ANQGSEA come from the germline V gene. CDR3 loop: CSVRGAGANVLTF. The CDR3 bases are TGCAGCGTTCGGGGAGCTGGGGCCAACGTCCTGACTTTC. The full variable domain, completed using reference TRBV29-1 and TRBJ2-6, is SAVISQKPSRDICQRGTSLTIQCQVDSQVTMMFWYRQQPGQSLTLIATANQGSEATYESGFVIDKFPISRPNLTFSTLTVSNMSPEDSSIYLCSVRGAGANVLTFGAGSRLTVL.

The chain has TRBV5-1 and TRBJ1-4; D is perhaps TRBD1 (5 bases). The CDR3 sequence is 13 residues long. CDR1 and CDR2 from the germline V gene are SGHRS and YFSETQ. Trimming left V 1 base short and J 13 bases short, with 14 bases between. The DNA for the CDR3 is TGCGCCAGCAGCTTGACAGGCGGGGAGGTACTGTTTTTT. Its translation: CASSLTGGEVLFF.

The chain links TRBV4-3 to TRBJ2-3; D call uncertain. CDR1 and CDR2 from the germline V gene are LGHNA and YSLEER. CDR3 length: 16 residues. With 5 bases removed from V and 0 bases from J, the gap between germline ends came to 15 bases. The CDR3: CASSTRWPPSTDTQYF. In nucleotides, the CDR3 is TGCGCCAGCAGCACAAGATGGCCACCCAGCACAGATACGCAGTATTTT.

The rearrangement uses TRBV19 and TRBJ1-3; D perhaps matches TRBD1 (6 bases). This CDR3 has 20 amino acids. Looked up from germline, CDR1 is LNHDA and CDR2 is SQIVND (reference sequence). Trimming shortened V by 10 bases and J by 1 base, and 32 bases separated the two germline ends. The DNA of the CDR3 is TGTGCCACCGCACTCACCCGGGGCAGGGGTTTCGACCTTTCTGGAAACACCATATATTTT. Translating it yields CATALTRGRGFDLSGNTIYF.

In DNA form, the CDR3 reads TGTGCCAGCAGCTTAGATTTGGGCAGCGGCTCCTACAATGAGCAGTTCTTC. Amino acids: CASSLDLGSGSYNEQFF. This chain links TRBV11-3 with TRBJ2-1; weak D call: TRBD2 (5 bases). V lost 0 bases to trimming and J lost 0 bases, with 12 bases between them. There are 17 residues in the CDR3. From germline, CDR1 is SGHNT and CDR2 YENEEA. The whole variable domain, filled in from reference TRBV11-3 and TRBJ2-1, reads EAGVVQSPRYKIIEKKQPVAFWCNPISGHNTLYWYLQNLGQGPELLIRYENEEAVDDSQLPKDRFSAERLKGVDSTLKIQPAELGDSAVYLCASSLDLGSGSYNEQFFGPGTRLTVL.

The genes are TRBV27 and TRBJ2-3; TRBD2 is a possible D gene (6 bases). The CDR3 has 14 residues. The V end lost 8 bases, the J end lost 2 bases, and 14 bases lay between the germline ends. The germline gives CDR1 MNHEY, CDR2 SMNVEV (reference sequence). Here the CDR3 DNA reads TGTGCCAGCGCCGCGGCGGGATCCACAGATACGCAGTATTTT. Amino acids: CASAAAGSTDTQYF.

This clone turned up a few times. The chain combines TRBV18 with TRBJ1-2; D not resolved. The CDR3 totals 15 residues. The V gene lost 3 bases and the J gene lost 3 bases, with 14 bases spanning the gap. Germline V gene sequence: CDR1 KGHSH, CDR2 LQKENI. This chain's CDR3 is CASSPILDTDYGYTF. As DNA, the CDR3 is TGTGCCAGCTCACCGATTCTCGACACCGACTATGGCTACACCTTC.